A single sample is the source of the 7 T cell receptor beta chains below, sequenced in a study of prognosis after radiotherapy for stage I lung cancer. Template was genomic DNA; TCR beta CDR3 amplified in two multiplex PCR rounds. During first-round PCR, primers specific to each TRBV and TRBJ gene were used. TCRdb used MiXCR to reprocess the multiplex PCR reads, holding one entry per CDR3 protein. The data contain 20,000 to 30,000 distinct CDR3 sequences, about 41% of them seen just once; the ten biggest clones take up roughly 35%. The sequenced sample was PBMCs, obtained before or after stereotactic body radiation therapy (not recorded which). Receptors were obtained from a donor over 45 with non-small cell lung cancer.

The chain combines TRBV19 with TRBJ1-5; TRBD1 might be the D (5 bases). The length of the CDR3 is 14 residues. V lost 5 bases and J 10 bases, leaving 18 bases between the germline ends. The germline CDR1 and CDR2 sequences are LNHDA and SQIVND (reference sequence). This chain's CDR3 is CASSSKGARDPQHF. CDR3 DNA sequence: TGTGCCAGTAGTTCGAAGGGAGCCAGGGATCCCCAGCATTTT.

This clonotype occurred many times. The chain has TRBV2 and TRBJ1-4; D unresolved. The CDR3 has 14 residues. V lost 6 bases, J lost 7 bases, and 15 bases lay in between. CDR1 and CDR2 (germline): SNHLY, FYNNEI. Here the CDR3 DNA reads TGTGCCAGCAGCCCCGCCCGCTCCAGTGAAAAACTGTTTTTT. Amino acid sequence: CASSPARSSEKLFF.

The chain recombines TRBV11-1 with TRBJ2-7; weak D call: TRBD2 (6 bases). CDR1 and CDR2 (germline): SGHAT, FQDESV (reference sequence). The CDR3 sequence is 14 residues long. Trimming removed 5 bases from V and 2 bases from J, with 13 bases in between. CDR3 amino acids: CASSQGAGTYEQYF. CDR3 DNA: TGTGCCAGCAGCCAAGGGGCGGGGACCTACGAGCAGTACTTC.

The chain recombines TRBV10-3 with TRBJ1-2; 9 nucleotides agree with TRBD1. This CDR3 contains 14 residues. Trimming at V came to 6 bases and at J to 10 bases, leaving 12 bases not matched to a gene. Germline V gives CDR1 ENHRY, CDR2 SYGVKD. CDR3 protein: CAIRAQGAGEDYTF. CDR3 nucleotide sequence: TGTGCCATCAGGGCACAGGGGGCTGGGGAAGACTACACCTTC.

This clonotype was detected ten times or more. The DNA of the CDR3 is TGTGCCTGGAGGCGGGAGTGGGAAGATACGCAGTATTTT. Residues: CAWRREWEDTQYF. The chain is built from TRBV30 and TRBJ2-3; 7 bases line up with TRBD2. Germline V gene sequence: CDR1 GTSNPN, CDR2 SVGIG (reference sequence). This CDR3 has 13 amino acids. Trimming at V came to 3 bases and at J to 5 bases, leaving 5 bases not matched to a gene.

This clonotype came up once. A read error may account for a junction end that differs from germline. The V gene is TRBV7-2, the J gene TRBJ2-2; possibly TRBD2 for D (5 bases). The CDR3 length is 14 residues. Germline V CDR1 and CDR2: SGHTA, FQGNSA. The CDR3: CASSLASRTGEPFF. The CDR3 nucleotides are TGTGCCAGCAGCTTAGCTAGCAGGACCGGGGAGCCGTTTTTT.

This rearrangement joins TRBV20-1 to TRBJ1-3; a possible D gene is TRBD1 (5 bases). Germline V lookup: CDR1 DFQATT, CDR2 SNEGSKA (reference sequence). Deletions cut 0 bases from V and 7 bases from J, with 13 bases between. The CDR3 loop spans 14 amino acids. In DNA form, the CDR3 reads TGCAGTGCTAGAGATACCGGCCGGGGCAACACCATATATTTT. Translated: CSARDTGRGNTIYF.